The subject of this entry is one T cell receptor (beta chain). The Seattle site enrolled patients during active infection and followed them longitudinally. The data derive from a study of blood T cell repertoires in COVID-19. Study-wide context: The analysed material was cDNA or gDNA that came from T cells, B-cell-depleted T cells, or PBMCs.

Germline V gives CDR1 MGHRA, CDR2 YSYEKL. The ends lost 3 bases at V and 4 bases at J; junction bases unmatched: 3. The CDR3 runs 14 residues. The authors' processing: Amplified reference gene primers provided the basis for estimating nucleated cell counts. Clones were read by immunoSEQ multiplex PCR, and TCRdb kept only the in-frame ones, dropping some. Clone size and the V and J calls come from that table; the DNA yielded D and trimming. In the table there are about 150,000 clones, 65% to 90% of which are singletons. The rearrangement links TRBV4-1 to TRBJ1-5; 7 bases line up with TRBD1. Sequencing was done on a sample of peripheral blood. This receptor was identified in a woman aged 55-70 years with COVID-19, enrolled during active disease. The CDR3 sequence is CASSHLQGNQPQHF. Written as DNA, the CDR3 is TGCGCCAGCAGCCACCTACAGGGGAATCAGCCCCAGCATTTT.